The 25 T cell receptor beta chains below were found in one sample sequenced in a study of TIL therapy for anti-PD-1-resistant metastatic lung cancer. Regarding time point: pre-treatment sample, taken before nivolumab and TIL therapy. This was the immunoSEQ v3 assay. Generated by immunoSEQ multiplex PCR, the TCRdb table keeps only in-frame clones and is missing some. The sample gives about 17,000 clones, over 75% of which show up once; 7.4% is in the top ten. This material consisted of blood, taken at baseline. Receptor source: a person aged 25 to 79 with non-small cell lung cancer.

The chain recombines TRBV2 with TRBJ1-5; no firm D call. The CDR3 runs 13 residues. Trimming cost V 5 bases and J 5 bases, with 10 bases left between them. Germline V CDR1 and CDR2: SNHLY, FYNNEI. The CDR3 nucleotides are TGTGCCAGCAGTTATCTGGGCTATCAGCCCCAGCATTTT. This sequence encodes CASSYLGYQPQHF.

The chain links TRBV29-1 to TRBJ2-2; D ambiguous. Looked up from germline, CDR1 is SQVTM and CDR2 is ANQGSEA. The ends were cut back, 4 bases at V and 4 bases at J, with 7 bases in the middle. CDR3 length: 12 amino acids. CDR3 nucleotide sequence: TGCAGCGTTGGGGTGAGCACCGGGGAGCTGTTTTTT. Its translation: CSVGVSTGELFF.

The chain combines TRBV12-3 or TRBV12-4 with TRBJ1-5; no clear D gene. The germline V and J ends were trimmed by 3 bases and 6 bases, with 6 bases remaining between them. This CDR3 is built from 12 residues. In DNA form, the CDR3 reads TGTGCCAGCAGTTTTAGCGTTCAGCCCCAGCATTTT. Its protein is CASSFSVQPQHF.

The CDR3: CSASHRVLSANYGYTF. For the CDR3, the DNA is TGCAGTGCTAGTCACAGGGTTCTATCGGCTAACTATGGCTACACCTTC. The chain couples TRBV20-1 to TRBJ1-2, with D possibly being TRBD1 (6 bases). CDR3 size: 16 residues. Germline assignment: CDR1 DFQATT and CDR2 SNEGSKA (reference sequence). Trimming stripped 3 bases from V and 0 bases from J, with 17 bases between.

The CDR3 region is CASSGRGGYSYNEQFF. The CDR3 coding sequence is TGTGCCAGCAGCGGACGGGGAGGCTACTCTTACAATGAGCAGTTCTTC. The chain links TRBV9 to TRBJ2-1, with D possibly being TRBD2 (6 bases). The V and J ends lost 3 bases and 4 bases respectively, with 17 bases between them. CDR1 and CDR2 from the germline V gene are SGDLS and YYNGEE. The CDR3 has 16 amino acids.

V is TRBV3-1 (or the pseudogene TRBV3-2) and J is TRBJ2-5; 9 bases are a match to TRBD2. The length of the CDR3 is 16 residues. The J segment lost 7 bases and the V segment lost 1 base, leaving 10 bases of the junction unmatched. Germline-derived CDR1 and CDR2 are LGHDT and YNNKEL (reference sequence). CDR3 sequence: CASSQVKAGGLGTQYF. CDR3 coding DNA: TGTGCCAGCAGCCAAGTGAAGGCGGGGGGGCTCGGGACCCAGTACTTC.

CDR3 in amino acids: CAWEGELGSYEQYF. CDR3 nucleotides: TGTGCCTGGGAGGGGGAGTTAGGCTCCTACGAGCAGTACTTC. The chain recombines TRBV5-4 with TRBJ2-7; D might be TRBD2 (7 bases). Trimming took off 10 bases at V and 0 bases at J, with 17 bases between the two ends. The CDR3 is 14 residues long. Germline lookup yields CDR1 SGHNT and CDR2 YYREEE (reference sequence).

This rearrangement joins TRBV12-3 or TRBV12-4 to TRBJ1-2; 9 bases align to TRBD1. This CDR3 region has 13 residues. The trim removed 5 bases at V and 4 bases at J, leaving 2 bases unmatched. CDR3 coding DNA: TGTGCCAGCAGTGGACAGGGGATCTATGGCTACACCTTC. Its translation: CASSGQGIYGYTF.

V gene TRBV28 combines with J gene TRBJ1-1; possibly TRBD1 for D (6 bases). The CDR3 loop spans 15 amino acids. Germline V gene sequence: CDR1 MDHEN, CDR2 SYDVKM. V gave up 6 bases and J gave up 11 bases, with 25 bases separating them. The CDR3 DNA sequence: TGTGCCAGCAGCAGGCACACGCAGAACCGAAGGGGGGCTTTCTTT. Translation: CASSRHTQNRRGAFF.

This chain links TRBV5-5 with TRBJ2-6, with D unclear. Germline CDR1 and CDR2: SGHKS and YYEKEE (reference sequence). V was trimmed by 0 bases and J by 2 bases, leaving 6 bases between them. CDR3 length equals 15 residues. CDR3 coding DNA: TGTGCCAGCAGCTTGGGGGATACTGGGGCCAACGTCCTGACTTTC. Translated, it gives CASSLGDTGANVLTF.

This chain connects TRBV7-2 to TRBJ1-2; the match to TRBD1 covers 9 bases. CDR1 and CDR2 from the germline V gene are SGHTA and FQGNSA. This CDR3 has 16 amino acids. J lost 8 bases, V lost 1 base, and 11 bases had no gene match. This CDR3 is CASSLGGTGPTIGYTF. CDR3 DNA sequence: TGTGCCAGCAGCTTAGGGGGGACAGGGCCCACTATCGGCTACACCTTC. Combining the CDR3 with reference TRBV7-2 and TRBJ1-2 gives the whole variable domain GAGVSQSPSNKVTEKGKDVELRCDPISGHTALYWYRQSLGQGLEFLIYFQGNSAPDKSGLPSDRFSAERTGGSVSTLTIQRTQQEDSAVYLCASSLGGTGPTIGYTFGSGTRLTVV.

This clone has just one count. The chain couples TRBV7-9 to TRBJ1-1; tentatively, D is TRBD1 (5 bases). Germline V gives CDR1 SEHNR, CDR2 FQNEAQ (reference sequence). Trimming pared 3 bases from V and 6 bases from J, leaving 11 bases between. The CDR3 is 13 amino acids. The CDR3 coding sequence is TGTGCCAGCAGCTTGGCAGGGAGACCTGAAGCTTTCTTT. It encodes CASSLAGRPEAFF.

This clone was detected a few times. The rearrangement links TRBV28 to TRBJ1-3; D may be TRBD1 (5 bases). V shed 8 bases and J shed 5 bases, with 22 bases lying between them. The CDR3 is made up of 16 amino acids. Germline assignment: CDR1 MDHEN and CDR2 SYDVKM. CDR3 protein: CASVRDLIGRRNTIYF. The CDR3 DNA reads TGTGCCAGCGTGAGGGACCTTATCGGACGTAGAAACACCATATATTTT.

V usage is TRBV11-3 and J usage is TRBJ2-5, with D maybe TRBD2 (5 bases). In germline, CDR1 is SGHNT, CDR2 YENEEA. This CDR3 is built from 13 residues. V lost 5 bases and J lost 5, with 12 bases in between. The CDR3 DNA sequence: TGTGCCAGCAGCAAACTAGGTCAGGAGACCCAGTACTTC. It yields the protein CASSKLGQETQYF.

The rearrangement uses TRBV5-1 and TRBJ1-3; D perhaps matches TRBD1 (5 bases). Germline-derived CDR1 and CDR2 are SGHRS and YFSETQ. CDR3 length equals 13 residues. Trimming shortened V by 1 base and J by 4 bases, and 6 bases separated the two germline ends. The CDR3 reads CASSLSGGNTIYF. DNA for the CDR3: TGCGCCAGCAGCTTGTCAGGGGGAAACACCATATATTTT.

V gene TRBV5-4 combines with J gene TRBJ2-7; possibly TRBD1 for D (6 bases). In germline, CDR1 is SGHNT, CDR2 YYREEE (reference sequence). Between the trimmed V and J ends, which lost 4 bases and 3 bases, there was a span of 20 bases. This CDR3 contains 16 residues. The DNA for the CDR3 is TGTGCCAGCAGCCGGTTACCTCCCTCAGGGGACTACGAGCAGTACTTC. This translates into CASSRLPPSGDYEQYF.

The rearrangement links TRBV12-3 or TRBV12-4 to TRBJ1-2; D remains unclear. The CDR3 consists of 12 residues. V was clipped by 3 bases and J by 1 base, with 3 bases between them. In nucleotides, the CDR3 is TGTGCCAGCAGTTTCAGTAACTATGGCTACACCTTC. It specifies CASSFSNYGYTF.

CDR3 loop: CASSLDSLNQPQHF. The CDR3 bases are TGCGCCAGCAGCTTAGACAGCCTCAATCAGCCCCAGCATTTT. The V call is TRBV5-1, the J call TRBJ1-5; D possibly corresponds to TRBD1 (5 bases). CDR1 and CDR2 from the germline V gene are SGHRS and YFSETQ. V was trimmed by 2 bases and J by 3 bases, leaving 9 bases between them. CDR3 size: 14 residues.

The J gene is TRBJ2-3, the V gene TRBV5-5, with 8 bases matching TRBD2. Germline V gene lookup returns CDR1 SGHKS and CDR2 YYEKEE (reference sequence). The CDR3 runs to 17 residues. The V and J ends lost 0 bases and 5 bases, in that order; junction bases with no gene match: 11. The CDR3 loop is CASSLGVGRGAGDTQYF. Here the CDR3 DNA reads TGTGCCAGCAGCTTGGGAGTCGGGCGGGGGGCAGGAGATACGCAGTATTTT.

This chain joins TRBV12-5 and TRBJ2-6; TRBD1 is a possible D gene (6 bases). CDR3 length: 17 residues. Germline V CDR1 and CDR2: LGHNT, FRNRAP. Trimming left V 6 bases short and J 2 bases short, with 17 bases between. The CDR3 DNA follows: TGTGCTAGTGGACTGGGGGCTGGGGGCGCTGGGGCCAACGTCCTGACTTTC. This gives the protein CASGLGAGGAGANVLTF. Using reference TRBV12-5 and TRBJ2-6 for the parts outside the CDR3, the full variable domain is DARVTQTPRHKVTEMGQEVTMRCQPILGHNTVFWYRQTMMQGLELLAYFRNRAPLDDSGMPKDRFSAEMPDATLATLKIQPSEPRDSAVYFCASGLGAGGAGANVLTFGAGSRLTVL.

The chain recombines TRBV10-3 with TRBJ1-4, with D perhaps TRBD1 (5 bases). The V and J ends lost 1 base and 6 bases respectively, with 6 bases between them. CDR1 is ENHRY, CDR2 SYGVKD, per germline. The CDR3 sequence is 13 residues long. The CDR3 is CAISEWGYEKLFF. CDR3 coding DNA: TGTGCCATCAGTGAGTGGGGGTATGAAAAACTGTTTTTT.

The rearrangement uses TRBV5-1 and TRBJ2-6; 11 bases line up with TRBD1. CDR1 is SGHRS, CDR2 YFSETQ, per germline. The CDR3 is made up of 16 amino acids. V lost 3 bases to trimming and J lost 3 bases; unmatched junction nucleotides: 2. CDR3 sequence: CASSWTGGGGANVLTF. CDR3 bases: TGCGCCAGCAGCTGGACAGGGGGCGGTGGGGCCAACGTCCTGACTTTC. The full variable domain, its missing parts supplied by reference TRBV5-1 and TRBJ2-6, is KAGVTQTPRYLIKTRGQQVTLSCSPISGHRSVSWYQQTPGQGLQFLFEYFSETQRNKGNFPGRFSGRQFSNSRSEMNVSTLELGDSALYLCASSWTGGGGANVLTFGAGSRLTVL.

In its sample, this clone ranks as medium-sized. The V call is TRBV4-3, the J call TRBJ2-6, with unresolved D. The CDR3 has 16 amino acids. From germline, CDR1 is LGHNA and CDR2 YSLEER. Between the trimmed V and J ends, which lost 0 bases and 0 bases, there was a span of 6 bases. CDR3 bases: TGCGCCAGCAGCCAAGATCTTGCCTCTGGGGCCAACGTCCTGACTTTC. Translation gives CASSQDLASGANVLTF.

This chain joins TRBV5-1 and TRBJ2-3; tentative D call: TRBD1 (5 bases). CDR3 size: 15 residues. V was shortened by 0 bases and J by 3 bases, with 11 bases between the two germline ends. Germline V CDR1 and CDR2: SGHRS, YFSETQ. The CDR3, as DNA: TGCGCCAGCAGCTTGGCCAGTCAGGGAACAGATACGCAGTATTTT. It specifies CASSLASQGTDTQYF.

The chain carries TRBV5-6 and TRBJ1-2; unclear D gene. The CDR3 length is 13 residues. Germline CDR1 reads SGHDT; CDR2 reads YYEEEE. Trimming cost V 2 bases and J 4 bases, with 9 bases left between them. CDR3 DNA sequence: TGTGCCAGCAGCTTAGTAGGTTTCTATGGCTACACCTTC. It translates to CASSLVGFYGYTF.